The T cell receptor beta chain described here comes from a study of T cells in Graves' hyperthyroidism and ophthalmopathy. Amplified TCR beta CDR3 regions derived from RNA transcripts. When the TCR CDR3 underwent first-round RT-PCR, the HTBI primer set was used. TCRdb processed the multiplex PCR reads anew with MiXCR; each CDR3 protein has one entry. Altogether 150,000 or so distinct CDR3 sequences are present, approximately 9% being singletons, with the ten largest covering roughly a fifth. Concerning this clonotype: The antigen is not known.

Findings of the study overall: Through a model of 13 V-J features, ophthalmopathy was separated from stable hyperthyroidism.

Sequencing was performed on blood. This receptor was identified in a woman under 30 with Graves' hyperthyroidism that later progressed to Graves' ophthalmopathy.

As DNA, the CDR3 is TGTGCCAGCAGCCAAGAAGGCGCGAACACCGGGGAGCTGTTTTTT. Protein sequence: CASSQEGANTGELFF. J is TRBJ2-2 and V is TRBV3-1, with no clear D. This CDR3 is built from 15 residues. Germline assignment: CDR1 LGHDT and CDR2 YNNKEL (reference sequence). Between the trimmed V and J ends, which lost 0 bases and 0 bases, there was a span of 5 bases.